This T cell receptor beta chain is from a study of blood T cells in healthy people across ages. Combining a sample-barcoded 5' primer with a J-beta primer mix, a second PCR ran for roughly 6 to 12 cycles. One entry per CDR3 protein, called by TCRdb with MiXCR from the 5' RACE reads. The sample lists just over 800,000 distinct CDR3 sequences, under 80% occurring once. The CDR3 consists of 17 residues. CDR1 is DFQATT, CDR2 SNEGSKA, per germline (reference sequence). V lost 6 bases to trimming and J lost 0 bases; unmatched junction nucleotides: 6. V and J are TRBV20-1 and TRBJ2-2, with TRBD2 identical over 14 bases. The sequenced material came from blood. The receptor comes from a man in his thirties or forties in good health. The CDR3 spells CSALGTSGGANTGELFF. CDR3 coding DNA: TGCAGTGCCCTCGGGACTAGCGGGGGCGCGAACACCGGGGAGCTGTTTTTT.